This TCR beta chain is from a study of identical twins. TCRdb recomputed calls from the 5' RACE reads with MiXCR, one row per CDR3 protein. Altogether 450,000 or so distinct CDR3 sequences are present, approximately 15% being singletons, with the ten largest covering approximately 0.98%. This clonotype was seen only a few times. The germline CDR1 and CDR2 sequences are DFQATT and SNEGSKA (reference sequence). The CDR3 loop spans 13 amino acids. V was cut by 5 bases and J by 0 bases, with 11 bases left in between. Separately, the same data were catalogued under a study of yellow fever vaccine responses in identical twins.

V and J are TRBV20-1 and TRBJ2-7; D possibly corresponds to TRBD2 (5 bases). This TCR came from a woman aged 18 to 35 in good health. Sequenced sample: CD4+ T cells sorted from blood. CDR3 coding DNA: TGCAGTGCTGAACGGGGAGTCTCCTACGAGCAGTACTTC. This codes for CSAERGVSYEQYF.